This TCR beta chain was retrieved from a study of blood T cells in healthy people across ages. Study outcomes and limitations: Unknown CMV status may confound age-related changes in expanded clones.

This clonotype has just a few counts. Its matching antigen is unknown. At one of its ends the junction is not consistent with the germline gene, which may arise from a read error. It was with a sample-barcoded 5' primer and a J-beta primer mix that a second PCR of roughly 7 to 11 cycles was run. Each cDNA was tagged by a template-switch adaptor containing 12 random nucleotides. Researchers report that each sample yielded at least 3 million CDR3-containing paired-end reads. MiXCR was run by TCRdb on the 5' RACE reads, yielding one entry per CDR3 protein. The table lists 1.5 million to 2 million distinct CDR3 sequences, approximately 40% of them singletons. Germline-derived CDR1 and CDR2 are SEHNR and FQNEAQ (reference sequence). The CDR3 covers 14 residues.

This sequence originates from a human donor in good health. Source material: blood. The chain employs TRBV7-9 and TRBJ1-4; D gene unclear. This CDR3 is CASSLELSWEKLFF. The CDR3 region has the DNA TGTGCCAGCAGCTTAGAGTTGTCTTGGGAAAAGCTGTTTTTT.